The clone carrying this T cell receptor (beta chain) was seen at least ten times. Its antigen is unidentified. These data belong to a study of glioma-infiltrating T cells. Study results and limitations: Tissue-blood divergence was below expectation in non-neoplastic patients, above in gliomas.

Amplification of TCR alpha and beta CDR3 regions from RNA used iRepertoire nested multiplex PCR. TCRdb called the multiplex PCR reads again in MiXCR, with one record for every CDR3 protein. The data show approximately 120,000 distinct CDR3 sequences, less than 30% seen once. V gave up 4 bases and J gave up 4 bases, with 17 bases separating them. Germline-derived CDR1 and CDR2 are LGHDT and YNNKEL (reference sequence). The CDR3 is 16 amino acids. Sequenced input: glioma tissue, nonneoplastic brain tissue, or PBMCs (not recorded which). This receptor was identified in a human donor with low-grade glioma or glioblastoma, undergoing nonglioma brain surgery, or in good health (not recorded which). The chain is built from TRBV3-1 and TRBJ1-5; D perhaps matches TRBD1 (6 bases). The CDR3: CASSLPIGQRNQPQHF. CDR3 coding DNA: TGTGCCAGCAGCCTTCCCATCGGACAGAGAAATCAGCCCCAGCATTTT. The full variable domain, rest sourced from reference TRBV3-1 and TRBJ1-5, is DTAVSQTPKYLVTQMGNDKSIKCEQNLGHDTMYWYKQDSKKFLKIMFSYNNKELIINETVPNRFSPKSPDKAHLNLHINSLELGDSAVYFCASSLPIGQRNQPQHFGDGTRLSIL.